The clone carrying this T cell receptor beta chain has only one observation. Its antigen is currently unknown. A much bigger clone sits one base away, suggesting this may be a read error. The missing conserved phenylalanine or tryptophan at the end of this CDR3 makes a read error likely. TCRdb reprocessed the multiplex PCR reads with MiXCR, giving one entry per CDR3 protein. The sample includes approximately 100,000 distinct CDR3 sequences, 21% of them seen just once. Breast cancer patients provided tissue from their axillary draining lymph nodes. This sample was taken from a study of breast tumors, draining lymph nodes, adjacent tissues. Study-level results: Compared with lymph nodes, tumors were less diverse; compared with nontumor tissue, more.

V was pared by 4 bases and J by 6 bases, with 13 bases between. Germline loops: CDR1 MGHRA, CDR2 YSYEKL. The CDR3 length is 14 residues. The sequencing sample was made of axillary lymph node tissue. The chain joins TRBV4-1 to TRBJ1-5; D gene unclear. The source is a female donor with breast cancer. Some clones in this sample may be carry-over from other donors' samples. CDR3 region: CASSPNTGFQPQHL. The CDR3, as DNA: TGCGCCAGCAGCCCGAACACTGGGTTTCAGCCCCAGCATCTT.